The TCR beta chain under discussion was sequenced for a study of T cells after yellow fever vaccination. Findings and limits, study-wide: Relatively few clonotypes were ones that appeared in both CD4 and CD8 compartments. Researchers report a weaker secondary response that nonetheless peaked faster, day 5 versus 15.

This clonotype was recorded a few times. Its specificity is not known. Looked up from germline, CDR1 is SGHVS and CDR2 is FQNEAQ. CDR3 length: 16 residues. With 5 bases removed from V and 3 bases from J, the gap between germline ends came to 19 bases. TCRdb recomputed calls from the 5' RACE reads with MiXCR, one row per CDR3 protein. This sample carries over 300,000 distinct CDR3 sequences, roughly 4% of them seen once, and the ten largest clones take around 24%. The chain carries TRBV7-8 and TRBJ1-2, with a tentative D call TRBD1 (6 bases). The sequence came from a man younger than 35 who received the YFV17D yellow fever vaccine. Source: PBMCs, taken on the day of the yellow fever booster vaccination. This chain's CDR3 is CASSGGGRTRYYGYTF. CDR3 DNA: TGTGCCAGCAGCGGGGGGGGGCGGACCCGATACTATGGCTACACCTTC. The variable domain in full, with the rest retrieved from reference TRBV7-8 and TRBJ1-2, is GAGVSQSPRYKVAKRGQDVALRCDPISGHVSLFWYQQALGQGPEFLTYFQNEAQLDKSGLPSDRFFAERPEGSVSTLKIQRTQQEDSAVYLCASSGGGRTRYYGYTFGSGTRLTVV.